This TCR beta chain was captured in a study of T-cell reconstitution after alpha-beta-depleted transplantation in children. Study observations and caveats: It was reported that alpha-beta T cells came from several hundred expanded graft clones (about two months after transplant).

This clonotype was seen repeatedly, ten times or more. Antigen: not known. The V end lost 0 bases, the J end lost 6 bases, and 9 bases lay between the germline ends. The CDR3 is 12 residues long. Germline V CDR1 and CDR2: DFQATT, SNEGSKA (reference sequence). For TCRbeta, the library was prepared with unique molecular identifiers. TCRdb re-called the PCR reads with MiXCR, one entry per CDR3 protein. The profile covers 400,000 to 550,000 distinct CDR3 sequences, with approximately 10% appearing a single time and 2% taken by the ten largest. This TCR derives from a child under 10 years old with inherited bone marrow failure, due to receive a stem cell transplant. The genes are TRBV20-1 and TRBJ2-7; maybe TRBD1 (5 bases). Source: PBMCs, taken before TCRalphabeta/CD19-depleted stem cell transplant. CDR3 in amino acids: CSARDIGAEQYF. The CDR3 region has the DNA TGCAGTGCTAGAGATATTGGGGCCGAGCAGTACTTC.